This T cell receptor (beta chain) was recorded in a study of T cell responses to AZD1222 COVID-19 vaccine. Whole-study results and caveats: Females outnumbered males among donors, who were mostly white British; clonal diversity was possibly underestimated.

V lost 0 bases and J lost 1, with 4 bases in between. The CDR3 runs 13 residues. CDR1 is GTSNPN, CDR2 SVGIG, per germline (reference sequence). Some clones are missing from TCRdb's copy, which holds only in-frame ones; the method was immunoSEQ multiplex PCR. The sample lists around 140,000 clones; approximately 94% were seen once. About this clone itself: The antigen remains undetermined.

The sequenced sample was peripheral blood, obtained on day 0 of AZD1222 vaccination. This TCR was recovered from an adult in good health. This chain connects TRBV30 to TRBJ1-5; D is unresolved. CDR3 nucleotides: TGTGCCTGGAGTGTGACCAGCAATCAGCCCCAGCATTTT. Translation gives CAWSVTSNQPQHF.